This TCR beta chain was documented in a study of shared clonotypes between healthy human individuals. Whole-study findings and limits: Among donors, the sharing of clonotypes was expected to be influenced by sequencing depth.

Everyone who donated was a Caucasian adult who lived in Nashville, Tennessee. A remark on this clone: Its antigen remains unidentified.

The assay was immunoSEQ multiplex PCR, and TCRdb's table has in-frame clones only and misses some. In the table there are around 500,000 clones, about 80% of which are singletons. This TCR was sampled from a woman in her thirties or forties in good health. Some clones in this sample may be carry-over from other donors' samples. The sample consisted of PBMCs.

CDR3 coding DNA: TGTGCCAGTAGTAACCGGGACAGGTACTACGAGCAGTACTTC. The encoded protein is CASSNRDRYYEQYF. The rearrangement joins TRBV19 to TRBJ2-7; 8 bases are shared with TRBD1. The V gene's germline CDR1 is LNHDA and CDR2 SQIVND (reference sequence). The CDR3 is made up of 14 amino acids. Trimming took 4 bases from V and 3 from J; bases not matched to a gene: 5.